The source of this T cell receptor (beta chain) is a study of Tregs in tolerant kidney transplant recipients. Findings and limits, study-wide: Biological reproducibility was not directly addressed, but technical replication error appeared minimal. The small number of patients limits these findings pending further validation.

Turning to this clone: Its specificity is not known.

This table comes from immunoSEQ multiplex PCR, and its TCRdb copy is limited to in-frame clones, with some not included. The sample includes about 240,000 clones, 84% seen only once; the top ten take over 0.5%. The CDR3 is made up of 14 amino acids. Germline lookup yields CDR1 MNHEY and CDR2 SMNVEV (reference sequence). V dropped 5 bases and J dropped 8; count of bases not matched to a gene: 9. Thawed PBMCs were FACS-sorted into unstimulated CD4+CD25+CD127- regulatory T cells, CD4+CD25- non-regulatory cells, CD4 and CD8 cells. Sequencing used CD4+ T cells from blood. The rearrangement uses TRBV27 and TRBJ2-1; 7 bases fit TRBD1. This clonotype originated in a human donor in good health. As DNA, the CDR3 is TGTGCCAGCAGTGCCGATACAGGGGAACATGAGCAGTTCTTC. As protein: CASSADTGEHEQFF.